This paragraph reports one TCR beta chain. The source of the sample is a study of T-cell memory formation after mild COVID-19. TCRdb re-called the 5' RACE reads with MiXCR, one entry per CDR3 protein. The profile shows about 620,000 distinct CDR3 sequences, about a sixth of them singletons. Germline-derived CDR1 and CDR2 are SGHTA and FQGTGA. V lost 0 bases to trimming and J lost 3 bases, with 8 bases between them. This CDR3 spans 14 amino acids. The sequencing input was PBMCs or a T cell subset sorted from them (not recorded which). The receptor's source is an adult woman who had mild COVID-19 (a few samples of this study predate the infection). Cell type and time point are not known. The chain uses TRBV7-3 and TRBJ1-1; D not certain. The DNA for the CDR3 is TGTGCCAGCAGCTTAACCGTGGAAGACACTGAAGCTTTCTTT. Protein: CASSLTVEDTEAFF.